These 17 T cell receptor beta chains came from one sample sequenced in a study of cytomegalovirus exposure and HLA in healthy donors. Here immunoSEQ multiplex PCR was the method, and the copy in TCRdb shows in-frame clones only, minus some. This sample has roughly 260,000 clones; around 87% occur once, and the top ten carry around 2.6%. The sample comprised PBMCs. The receptors stem from a man younger than 35 in good health and CMV-seronegative.

The chain is built from TRBV4-3 and TRBJ2-5; D is perhaps TRBD2 (7 bases). The V and J ends lost 0 bases and 3 bases respectively, with 14 bases between them. Germline V CDR1 and CDR2: LGHNA, YSLEER. The CDR3 has 16 residues. The CDR3 here is CASSQDLGGRKETQYF. As DNA, the CDR3 is TGCGCCAGCAGCCAAGATCTGGGGGGGCGTAAAGAGACCCAGTACTTC.

This chain connects TRBV6-1 to TRBJ1-5; 7 nucleotides match TRBD1. The CDR3 loop spans 17 amino acids. CDR1 and CDR2 from the germline V gene are MNHNS and SASEGT. The V and J ends lost 4 bases and 4 bases, in that order; junction bases with no gene match: 13. The CDR3 loop reads CASSGRQGGLRNQPQHF. The CDR3 coding sequence is TGTGCCAGCAGTGGCCGACAGGGCGGCCTTCGAAATCAGCCCCAGCATTTT.

V is TRBV6-5 and J is TRBJ1-2, with D hard to call. Germline lookup yields CDR1 MNHEY and CDR2 SVGAGI. The CDR3 totals 12 residues. The V end was cut by 3 bases, the J end by 2 bases, with 4 bases between. CDR3 coding DNA: TGTGCCAGCAGTTATAGAAACTATGGCTACACCTTC. Protein sequence: CASSYRNYGYTF.

The chain carries TRBV5-4 and TRBJ2-1, with TRBD2 matching over 7 bases. CDR3 length: 15 amino acids. V was pared by 2 bases and J by 4 bases, with 6 bases of the junction left unmatched. CDR1 and CDR2 from the germline V gene are SGHNT and YYREEE (reference sequence). In nucleotides, the CDR3 is TGTGCCAGCAGCTTATCTAGCGGAGTTTACAATGAGCAGTTCTTC. As protein: CASSLSSGVYNEQFF.

The chain is built from TRBV5-1 and TRBJ2-7; D remains unclear. The ends were cut back, 4 bases at V and 4 bases at J, with 9 bases in the middle. The V gene's germline CDR1 is SGHRS and CDR2 YFSETQ. This CDR3 has 12 amino acids. CDR3 in amino acids: CASSLGGYEQYF. The CDR3 region has the DNA TGCGCCAGCAGCCTGGGCGGTTACGAGCAGTACTTC.

This rearrangement joins TRBV6-5 to TRBJ1-2, with D possibly matching TRBD1 (5 bases). There are 14 residues in the CDR3. Trimming cost V 0 bases and J 4 bases, with 9 bases left between them. Looked up from germline, CDR1 is MNHEY and CDR2 is SVGAGI. DNA of the CDR3: TGTGCCAGCAGTTACTCGGAAGGGGTCTATGGCTACACCTTC. This gives the protein CASSYSEGVYGYTF.

This chain uses TRBV5-1 with TRBJ1-5; D remains ambiguous. V lost 0 bases, J lost 6 bases, and 10 bases lay in between. The CDR3 spans 14 residues. Germline lookup yields CDR1 SGHRS and CDR2 YFSETQ. CDR3 in amino acids: CASSLAPGGQPQHF. The CDR3 bases are TGCGCCAGCAGCTTGGCCCCAGGAGGTCAGCCCCAGCATTTT.

As DNA, the CDR3 is TGTGCCAGCAGATCGACAGGGATGGGGGAGCTGTTTTTT. Translation: CASRSTGMGELFF. The chain couples TRBV11-3 to TRBJ2-2; TRBD1 agrees at 7 bases. Germline assignment: CDR1 SGHNT and CDR2 YENEEA. V was clipped by 6 bases and J by 8 bases; unmatched bases: 6. The CDR3 sequence is 13 residues long.

This rearrangement joins TRBV4-3 to TRBJ2-6; D unresolved. This CDR3 region has 17 residues. Germline CDR1 and CDR2: LGHNA and YSLEER. V was clipped by 1 base and J by 3 bases, with 13 bases between them. The CDR3 DNA sequence: TGCGCCAGCAGCCAAGGTGTACAACCCTTTGGGGCCAACGTCCTGACTTTC. It codes for CASSQGVQPFGANVLTF.

This rearrangement joins TRBV4-1 to TRBJ1-4; D may be TRBD1 (5 bases). The V and J ends lost 1 base and 5 bases respectively, with 8 bases between them. CDR1 is MGHRA, CDR2 YSYEKL, per germline. The CDR3 is 14 amino acids. CDR3 in DNA: TGCGCCAGCAGCCAAGGACAGATAAATGAAAAACTGTTTTTT. It yields the protein CASSQGQINEKLFF.

V usage is TRBV5-1 and J usage is TRBJ1-1, with D maybe TRBD1 (5 bases). The V end was cut by 4 bases, the J end by 4 bases, with 14 bases between. Per germline, CDR1 SGHRS and CDR2 YFSETQ. The CDR3 covers 14 residues. The CDR3 spells CASSPREGSTEAFF. Written as DNA, the CDR3 is TGCGCCAGCAGCCCCCGGGAGGGGAGCACTGAAGCTTTCTTT.

The chain joins TRBV11-2 to TRBJ2-7, with 11 bases that match TRBD2. Germline CDR1 and CDR2: SGHAT and FQNNGV. CDR3 size: 17 residues. Trimming at V came to 6 bases and at J to 0 bases, leaving 10 bases not matched to a gene. The CDR3 DNA follows: TGTGCCAGCAGTTCATTAGCGGGAGGGTTCACCTCCTACGAGCAGTACTTC. Protein sequence: CASSSLAGGFTSYEQYF.

The DNA for the CDR3 is TGTGCCAGCAGATTAGCGGGAGCCCCAGATACGCAGTATTTT. It is translated as CASRLAGAPDTQYF. The chain employs TRBV27 and TRBJ2-3; 9 nucleotides match TRBD2. The V segment lost 6 bases and the J segment 4 bases; nucleotides outside the gene matches: 5. CDR3 size: 14 residues. Germline CDR1 and CDR2: MNHEY and SMNVEV (reference sequence).

The rearrangement joins TRBV5-1 to TRBJ1-5; perhaps TRBD1 as D (6 bases). Between the trimmed V and J ends, which lost 0 bases and 3 bases, there was a span of 10 bases. This CDR3 comprises 15 residues. Germline lookup yields CDR1 SGHRS and CDR2 YFSETQ. CDR3 amino acids: CASSLVGDNNQPQHF. Here the CDR3 DNA reads TGCGCCAGCAGCTTGGTCGGGGACAACAATCAGCCCCAGCATTTT.

This rearrangement joins TRBV7-9 to TRBJ1-1, with TRBD1 matching 9 bases. Trimming cost V 4 bases and J 1 base; bases outside gene matches: 4. CDR1 and CDR2 (germline): SEHNR, FQNEAQ (reference sequence). The CDR3 runs 15 residues. Written as DNA, the CDR3 is TGTGCCAGCAGCTCCCGACAGGGGGAGAACACTGAAGCTTTCTTT. Its translation: CASSSRQGENTEAFF.

This clone was seen only once. This chain links TRBV2 with TRBJ2-7; 8 nucleotides line up with TRBD2. V shed 8 bases, J shed 7 bases, and the junction held 16 bases outside the gene matches. In germline, CDR1 is SNHLY, CDR2 FYNNEI. The CDR3 consists of 15 residues. DNA of the CDR3: TGTGCCAGCCGCCGGTTTGGGGAGCGGGGGTGGGAGCAGTACTTC. It encodes CASRRFGERGWEQYF.

This chain uses TRBV18 with TRBJ2-7, with D possibly matching TRBD2 (5 bases). Trimming pared 3 bases from V and 3 bases from J, leaving 15 bases between. Germline CDR1 and CDR2: KGHSH and LQKENI. CDR3 length: 15 residues. The CDR3 reads CASSPGLVRDYEQYF. The CDR3 coding sequence is TGTGCCAGCTCACCCGGGCTAGTACGGGACTACGAGCAGTACTTC.